These T cell receptor beta chains were read from a single sample in a study of CD8 T cells in ankylosing spondylitis. TCRdb called the 5' RACE reads again in MiXCR, with one record for every CDR3 protein. The top ten clones hold around 10% of a sample with more than 300,000 distinct CDR3 sequences, about 9.9% of them seen once. The sample taken for sequencing was blood, either unsorted or a sorted T cell fraction (not recorded which). These receptors all come from a female donor with ankylosing spondylitis or in good health (not recorded which). Both conserved end residues are part of each CDR3. Each record gives: J gene, V gene, D gene, clone size, CDR3 DNA, CDR3 protein. The D gene is left open where the match is weak. Some rows mark clone size as missing; the rest say once, few, many or name a class of expanded clone.

TRBJ2-1	TRBV27	TRBD2	.	TGTGCCAGCAGTTCTGGGACTAGCGGCTACCACAATGAGCAGTTCTTC	CASSSGTSGYHNEQFF
TRBJ2-1	TRBV6-4	.	many	TGTGCCAGCAGTGCCAGACAGGCCGGGTACAATGAGCAGTTCTTC	CASSARQAGYNEQFF
TRBJ1-6	TRBV12-3/TRBV12-4	.	many	TGTGCCAGCAGCTCACAGGGAAATAATTCACCCCTCCACTTT	CASSSQGNNSPLHF
TRBJ2-7	TRBV20-1	.	.	TGCAGTGCTTGCCAGACAGGAGCCTACGAGCAGTACTTC	CSACQTGAYEQYF
TRBJ2-3	TRBV20-1	TRBD1	few	TGCAGTGCACCGGGACAGGCCTATAGCACAGATACGCAGTATTTT	CSAPGQAYSTDTQYF
TRBJ2-1	TRBV28	.	many	TGTGCCAGCAGTTTAACGGGGGCTGGGAATGAGCAGTTCTTC	CASSLTGAGNEQFF
TRBJ2-2	TRBV4-2	TRBD1	many	TGTGCCAGCATCACTTCTCCGGGACAGGGAGTCTTACACACCGGGGAGCTGTTTTTT	CASITSPGQGVLHTGELFF
TRBJ2-7	TRBV27	TRBD1	.	TGTGCCAGCAGTTGGGGACAGGGAGGATCCTACGAGCAGTACTTC	CASSWGQGGSYEQYF
TRBJ2-1	TRBV7-9	.	many	TGTGCCAGCAGCTCCGACTTTGAGCAGTTCTTC	CASSSDFEQFF
TRBJ1-1	TRBV7-9	.	many	TGTGCCAGCAGTCCTCCAGGGTATACTGAAGCTTTCTTT	CASSPPGYTEAFF
TRBJ1-5	TRBV15	.	many	TGTGCCACCAGCAGGAGCAATCAGCCCCAGCATTTT	CATSRSNQPQHF
TRBJ2-1	TRBV20-1	.	many	TGCAGTGCTAGATCCTACAGAAACAATGAGCAGTTCTTC	CSARSYRNNEQFF
TRBJ1-1	TRBV5-1	.	many	TGCGCCAGCACACAGGACAGTTTGAACACTGAAGCTTTCTTT	CASTQDSLNTEAFF
TRBJ1-1	TRBV28	TRBD1	many	TGTGCCAGCAGGACTGGGTGGGACAGTTTGCCCATGAACACTGAAGCTTTCTTT	CASRTGWDSLPMNTEAFF
TRBJ2-7	TRBV20-1	.	many	TGCAGTGTGTCGAAGTCGCGGCCCCCCTACGAGCAGTACTTC	CSVSKSRPPYEQYF
TRBJ2-7	TRBV30	TRBD1	few	TGTGCCTGGAGAGCCATGGGACAGGGGGCATCCTACGAGCAGTACTTC	CAWRAMGQGASYEQYF
TRBJ1-3	TRBV5-6	.	few	TGTGCCAGCAGCTTCGGTGATCGTGGAAACACCATATATTTT	CASSFGDRGNTIYF
TRBJ2-5	TRBV7-2	.	.	TGTGCCAGCAGCTCCGCGGTATCAGAGACCCAGTACTTC	CASSSAVSETQYF
TRBJ1-2	TRBV7-6	.	.	TGTGCCAGCAGTAGGGACGGAAATAACTATGGCTACACCTTC	CASSRDGNNYGYTF
TRBJ2-2	TRBV3-1	.	few	TGTGCCAGCAGCCGACTTCGGACGGCCGGGGAGCTGTTTTTT	CASSRLRTAGELFF
TRBJ1-5	TRBV7-8	TRBD1	few	TGTGCCAGCAGCTGGGACAGGGTGGGGAATCAGCCCCAGCATTTT	CASSWDRVGNQPQHF
TRBJ2-5	TRBV3-1	.	.	TGTGCCAGCAGCCAAGGACCTATGGGCATGGAGACCCAGTACTTC	CASSQGPMGMETQYF
TRBJ2-7	TRBV28	.	many	TGTGCCAGCAGTACGCGGACAGCAGGTCGGGGATACGAGCAGTACTTC	CASSTRTAGRGYEQYF
TRBJ2-7	TRBV6-5	TRBD1	many	TGTGCCAGCAGTACCCGACAGGGGGCTTACGAGCAGTACTTC	CASSTRQGAYEQYF
TRBJ2-1	TRBV27	TRBD1	.	TGTGCCACCGTGACAGGGGGCAATGAGCAGTTCTTC	CATVTGGNEQFF
TRBJ2-7	TRBV12-3/TRBV12-4	.	few	TGTGCCAGCAGGGGGGACGGTTCCTACGAGCAGTACTTC	CASRGDGSYEQYF
TRBJ2-5	TRBV10-3	TRBD2	.	TGTGCCACGCAGGGACTAGCGGGGGATGGGACCCAGTACTTC	CATQGLAGDGTQYF
TRBJ2-3	TRBV20-1	TRBD2	many	TGCAGTGCTAGAGATGGTGCGGGGAGGGCAGATACGCAGTATTTT	CSARDGAGRADTQYF
TRBJ2-2	TRBV4-3	TRBD2	.	TGCGCCAGCAGCCCGAGGACTAGCGGGAGCTATAACACCGGGGAGCTGTTTTTT	CASSPRTSGSYNTGELFF
TRBJ1-5	TRBV3-1	TRBD1	few	TGTGCCAGCAGCCCCCTTGACAGGGATCGGGGTTATAGCAATCAGCCCCAGCATTTT	CASSPLDRDRGYSNQPQHF
TRBJ2-7	TRBV5-1	.	many	TGCGCCAGCAGCTTGGACGGAGCCTCCTACGAGCAGTACTTC	CASSLDGASYEQYF
TRBJ1-1	TRBV15	.	many	TGTGCCACCACCGAGGACAGGAACACTGAAGCTTTCTTT	CATTEDRNTEAFF
TRBJ1-2	TRBV5-1	.	many	TGCGCCAGCAGCTTGGTCCGGGGACCTGGCTACACCTTC	CASSLVRGPGYTF
TRBJ2-7	TRBV10-3	.	few	TGTGCCATCAGTGAGGCCACAGGAGATACCTACGAGCAGTACTTC	CAISEATGDTYEQYF
TRBJ1-1	TRBV20-1	TRBD1	few	TGCAGTGCTACCTCCTTTCAGGGGGCGCGGACTGAAGCTTTCTTT	CSATSFQGARTEAFF
TRBJ2-7	TRBV9	TRBD1	.	TGTGCCAGCAGCGTAGAAGGACAGGGAGCCTACGAGCAGTACTTC	CASSVEGQGAYEQYF
TRBJ2-3	TRBV12-3/TRBV12-4	.	many	TGTGCCAGCAGCCATGCTCGGGAGATCCATAGCACAGATACGCAGTATTTT	CASSHAREIHSTDTQYF
TRBJ2-2	TRBV12-3/TRBV12-4	TRBD2	many	TGTGCCAGCAGCCGATTAGCGGGAGCGGACACCGGGGAGCTGTTTTTT	CASSRLAGADTGELFF
TRBJ2-1	TRBV20-1	TRBD2	few	TGCTGTGCTAGAGATCAACGGAGCGGGGGTCCCCATGAGCAGTTCTTC	CCARDQRSGGPHEQFF
TRBJ2-3	TRBV5-1	.	many	TGCGCCAGCAGCTTGGCCGGGACATCCACAGATACGCAGTATTTT	CASSLAGTSTDTQYF
TRBJ2-7	TRBV20-1	TRBD2	few	TGCAGTGCTCGTCAACCAACGGGAGGCAGGTACGAGCAGTACTTC	CSARQPTGGRYEQYF
TRBJ1-5	TRBV6-2/TRBV6-3	.	many	TGTGCCAGCGAGGTTCGGGCAGGGCGCAATCAGCCCCAGCATTTT	CASEVRAGRNQPQHF